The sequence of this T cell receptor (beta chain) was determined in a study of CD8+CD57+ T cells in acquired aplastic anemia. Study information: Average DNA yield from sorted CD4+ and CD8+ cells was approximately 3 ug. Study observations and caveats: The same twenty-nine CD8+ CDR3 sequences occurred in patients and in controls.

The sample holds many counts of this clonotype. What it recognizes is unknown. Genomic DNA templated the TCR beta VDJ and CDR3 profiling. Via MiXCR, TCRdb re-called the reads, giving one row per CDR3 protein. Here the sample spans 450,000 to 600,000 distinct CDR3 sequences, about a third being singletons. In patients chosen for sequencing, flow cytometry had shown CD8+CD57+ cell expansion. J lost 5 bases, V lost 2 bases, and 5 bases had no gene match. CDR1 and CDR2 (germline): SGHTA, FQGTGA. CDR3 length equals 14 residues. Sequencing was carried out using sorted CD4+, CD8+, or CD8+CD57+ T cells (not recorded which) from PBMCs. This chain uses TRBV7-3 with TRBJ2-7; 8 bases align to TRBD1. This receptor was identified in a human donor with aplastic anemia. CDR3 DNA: TGTGCCAGCAGCTTACAAGGGACAGGCAACGAGCAGTACTTC. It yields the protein CASSLQGTGNEQYF.